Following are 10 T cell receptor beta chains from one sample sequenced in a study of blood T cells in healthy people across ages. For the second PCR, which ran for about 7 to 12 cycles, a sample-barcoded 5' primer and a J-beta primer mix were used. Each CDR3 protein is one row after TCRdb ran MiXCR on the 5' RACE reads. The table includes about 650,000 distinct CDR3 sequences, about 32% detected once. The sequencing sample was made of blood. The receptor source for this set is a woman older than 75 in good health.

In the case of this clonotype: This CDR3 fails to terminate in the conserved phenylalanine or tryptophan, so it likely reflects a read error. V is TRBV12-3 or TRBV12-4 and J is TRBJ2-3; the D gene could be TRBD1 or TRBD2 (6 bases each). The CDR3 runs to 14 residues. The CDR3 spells CASRPGGPTDAQYS. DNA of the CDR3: TGTGCCAGCAGGCCCGGGGGCCCCACAGATGCGCAGTATTCT.

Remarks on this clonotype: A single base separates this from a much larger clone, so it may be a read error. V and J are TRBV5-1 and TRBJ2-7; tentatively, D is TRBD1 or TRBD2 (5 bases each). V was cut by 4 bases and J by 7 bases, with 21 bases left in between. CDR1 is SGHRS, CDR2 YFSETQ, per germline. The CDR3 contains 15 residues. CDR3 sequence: CASSPWDGQRREQYF. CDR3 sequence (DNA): TGCGCCAGCAGCCCGTGGGACGGTCAAAGGAGAGAGCAGTACTTC.

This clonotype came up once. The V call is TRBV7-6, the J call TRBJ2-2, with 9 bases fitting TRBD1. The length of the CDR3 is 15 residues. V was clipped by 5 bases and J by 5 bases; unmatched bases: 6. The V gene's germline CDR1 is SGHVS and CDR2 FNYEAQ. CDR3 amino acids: CASSLDRGWTGELFF. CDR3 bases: TGTGCCAGCAGCCTTGACAGGGGGTGGACCGGGGAGCTGTTTTTT.

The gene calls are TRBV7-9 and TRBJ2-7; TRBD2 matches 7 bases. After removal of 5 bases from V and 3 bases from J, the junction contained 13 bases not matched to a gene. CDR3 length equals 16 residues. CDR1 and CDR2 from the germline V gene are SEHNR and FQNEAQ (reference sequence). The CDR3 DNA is TGTGCCAGCAGCCGAAGGGCTAGCGGAACCTACTACGAGCAGTACTTC. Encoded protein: CASSRRASGTYYEQYF.

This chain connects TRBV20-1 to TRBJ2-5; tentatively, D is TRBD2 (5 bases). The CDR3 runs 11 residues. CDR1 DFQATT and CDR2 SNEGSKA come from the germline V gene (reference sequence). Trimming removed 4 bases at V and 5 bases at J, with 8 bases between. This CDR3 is CSAKWEETQYF. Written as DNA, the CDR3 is TGCAGTGCTAAGTGGGAGGAGACCCAGTACTTC.

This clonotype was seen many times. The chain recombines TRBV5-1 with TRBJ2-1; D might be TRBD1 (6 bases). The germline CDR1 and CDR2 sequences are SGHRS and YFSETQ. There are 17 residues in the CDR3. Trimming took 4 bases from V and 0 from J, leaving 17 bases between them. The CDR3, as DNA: TGCGCCAGCAGCCCCGGCTGGGGGCCGAGCTCCTACAATGAGCAGTTCTTC. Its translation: CASSPGWGPSSYNEQFF.

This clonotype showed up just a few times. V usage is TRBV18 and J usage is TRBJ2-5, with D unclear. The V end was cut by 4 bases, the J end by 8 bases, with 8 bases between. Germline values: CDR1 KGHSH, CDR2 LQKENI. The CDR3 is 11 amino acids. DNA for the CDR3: TGTGCCAGCTCACTGGACGTCACCCAGTACTTC. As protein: CASSLDVTQYF.

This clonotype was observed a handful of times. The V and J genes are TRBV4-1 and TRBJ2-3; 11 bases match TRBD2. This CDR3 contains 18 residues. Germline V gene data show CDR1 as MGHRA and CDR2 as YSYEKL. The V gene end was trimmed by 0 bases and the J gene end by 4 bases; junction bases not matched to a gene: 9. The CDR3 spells CASSQDRSSGGTADTQYF. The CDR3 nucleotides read TGCGCCAGCAGCCAAGATAGATCTAGCGGGGGGACGGCAGATACGCAGTATTTT.

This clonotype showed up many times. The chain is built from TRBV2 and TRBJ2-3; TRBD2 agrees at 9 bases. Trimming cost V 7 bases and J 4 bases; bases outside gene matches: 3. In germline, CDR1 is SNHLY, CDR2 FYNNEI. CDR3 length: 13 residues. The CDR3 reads CASTAGGSDTQYF. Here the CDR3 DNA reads TGTGCCAGCACCGCGGGGGGGTCAGATACGCAGTATTTT. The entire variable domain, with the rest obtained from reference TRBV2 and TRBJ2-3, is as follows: EPEVTQTPSHQVTQMGQEVILRCVPISNHLYFYWYRQILGQKVEFLVSFYNNEISEKSEIFDDQFSVERPDGSNFTLKIRSTKLEDSAMYFCASTAGGSDTQYFGPGTRLTVL.

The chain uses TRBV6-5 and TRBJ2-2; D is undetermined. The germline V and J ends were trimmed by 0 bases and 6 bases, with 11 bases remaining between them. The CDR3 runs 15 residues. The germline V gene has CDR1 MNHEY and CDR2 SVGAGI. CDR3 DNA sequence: TGTGCCAGCAGTTACTCATACAAGGTGGCCGGGGAGCTGTTTTTT. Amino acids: CASSYSYKVAGELFF.